The TCR beta chain described here comes from a study of T cells in Graves' hyperthyroidism and ophthalmopathy. General study results and limits: A model built on 13 V-J features separated ophthalmopathy from stable hyperthyroidism. Researchers found most expanded thyroid clonotypes above 0.001 in blood as well.

TCR beta CDR3 region amplification was performed from RNA transcripts. With the HTBI primer set, the TCR CDR3 went through a first round of RT-PCR. TCRdb analysed the multiplex PCR reads with MiXCR anew, one entry per CDR3 protein. The sample includes fewer than 800,000 distinct CDR3 sequences, around 17% of them seen just once. This clonotype was counted once. The antigen is not known. Criteria for exclusion of patients were uncontrolled infection, other autoimmune disease, pregnancy or lactation. Diagnosing involved the use of clinical symptoms, serum thyroxine and TRAb, thyroid ultrasound and orbital computed tomography. The CDR3 loop spans 13 amino acids. After removal of 1 base from V and 10 bases from J, the junction contained 3 bases not matched to a gene. Germline CDR1 reads KGHDR; CDR2 reads SFDVKD.

V usage is TRBV24-1 and J usage is TRBJ2-1, with 7 bases fitting TRBD1. Sequencing was carried out using blood. The clonotype comes from a man aged 18 to 30 with Graves' hyperthyroidism. This chain's CDR3 is CATSDFYRGEQFF. CDR3 DNA: TGTGCCACCAGTGATTTTTACAGGGGAGAGCAGTTCTTC.